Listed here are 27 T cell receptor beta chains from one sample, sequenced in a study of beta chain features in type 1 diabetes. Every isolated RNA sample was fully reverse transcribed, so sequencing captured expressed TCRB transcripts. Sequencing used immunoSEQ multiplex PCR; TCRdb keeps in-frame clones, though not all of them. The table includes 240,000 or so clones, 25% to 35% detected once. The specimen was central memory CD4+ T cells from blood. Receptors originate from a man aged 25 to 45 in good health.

CDR3 region: CASSRGQEQYF. The CDR3, as DNA: TGTGCCAGCAGCAGAGGACAGGAGCAGTACTTC. This chain links TRBV6-6 with TRBJ2-5; the match to TRBD1 covers 7 bases. V shed 6 bases and J 11 bases; nucleotides not matched to a gene: 6. This CDR3 contains 11 residues. In germline, CDR1 is MNHNY, CDR2 SVGAGI (reference sequence).

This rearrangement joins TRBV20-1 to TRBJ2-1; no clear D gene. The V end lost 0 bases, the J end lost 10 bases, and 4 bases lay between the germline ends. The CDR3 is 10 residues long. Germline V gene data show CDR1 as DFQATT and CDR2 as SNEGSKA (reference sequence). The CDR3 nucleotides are TGCAGTGCTAGAGATCAAGAGCAGTTCTTC. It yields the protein CSARDQEQFF.

CDR3 region: CASSLSTGPKFF. The CDR3, as DNA: TGTGCCAGCAGCTTATCAACGGGGCCGAAGTTCTTC. V gene TRBV7-2 combines with J gene TRBJ2-1; possibly TRBD1 or TRBD2 for D (5 bases each). The V end was cut by 2 bases, the J end by 14 bases, with 13 bases between. Germline V gene data show CDR1 as SGHTA and CDR2 as FQGNSA. The CDR3 spans 12 residues.

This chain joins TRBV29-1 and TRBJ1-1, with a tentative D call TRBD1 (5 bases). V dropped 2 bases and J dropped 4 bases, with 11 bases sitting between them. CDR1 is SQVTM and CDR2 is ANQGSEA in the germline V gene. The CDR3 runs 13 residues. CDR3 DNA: TGCAGCGTTGAACTCGCCGGGGGCACTGAAGCTTTCTTT. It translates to CSVELAGGTEAFF.

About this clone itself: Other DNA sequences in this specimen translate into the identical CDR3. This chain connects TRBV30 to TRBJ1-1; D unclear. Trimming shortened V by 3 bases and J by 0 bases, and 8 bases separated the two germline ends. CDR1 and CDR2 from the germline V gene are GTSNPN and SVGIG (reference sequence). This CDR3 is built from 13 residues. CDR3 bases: TGTGCCTGGAGCAGAGAGATGAACACTGAAGCTTTCTTT. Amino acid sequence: CAWSREMNTEAFF.

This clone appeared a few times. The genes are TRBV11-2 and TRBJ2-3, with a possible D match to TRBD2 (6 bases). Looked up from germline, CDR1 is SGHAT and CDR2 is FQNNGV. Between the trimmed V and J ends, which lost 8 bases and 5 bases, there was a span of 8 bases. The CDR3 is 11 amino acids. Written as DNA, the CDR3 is TGTGCCAGCCGGAGGGAAGATACGCAGTATTTT. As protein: CASRREDTQYF.

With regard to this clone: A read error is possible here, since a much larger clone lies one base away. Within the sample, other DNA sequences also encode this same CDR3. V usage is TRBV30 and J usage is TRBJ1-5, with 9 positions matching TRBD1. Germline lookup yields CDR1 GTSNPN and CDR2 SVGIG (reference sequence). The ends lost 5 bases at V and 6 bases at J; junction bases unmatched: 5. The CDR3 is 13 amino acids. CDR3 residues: CAWRGTGPQPQHF. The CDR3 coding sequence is TGTGCCTGGCGTGGGACAGGGCCTCAGCCCCAGCATTTT.

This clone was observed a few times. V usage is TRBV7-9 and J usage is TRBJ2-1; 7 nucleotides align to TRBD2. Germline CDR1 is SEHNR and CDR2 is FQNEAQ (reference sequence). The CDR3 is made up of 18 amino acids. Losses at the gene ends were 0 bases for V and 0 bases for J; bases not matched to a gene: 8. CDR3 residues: CASSLAYGTGGSYNEQFF. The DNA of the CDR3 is TGTGCCAGCAGCTTAGCGTACGGAACGGGAGGCTCCTACAATGAGCAGTTCTTC.

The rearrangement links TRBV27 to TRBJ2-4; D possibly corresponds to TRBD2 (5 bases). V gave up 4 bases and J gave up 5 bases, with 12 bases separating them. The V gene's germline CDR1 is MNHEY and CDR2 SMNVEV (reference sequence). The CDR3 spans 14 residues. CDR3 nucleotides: TGTGCCAGCAGTTCTGGACGGACTCAAAACATTCAGTACTTC. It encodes CASSSGRTQNIQYF.

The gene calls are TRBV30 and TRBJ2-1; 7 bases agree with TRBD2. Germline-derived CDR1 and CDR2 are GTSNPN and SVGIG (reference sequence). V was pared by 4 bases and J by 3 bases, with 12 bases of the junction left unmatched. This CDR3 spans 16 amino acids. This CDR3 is CAWNLGGLAVYNEQFF. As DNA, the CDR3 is TGTGCCTGGAACTTAGGCGGCCTAGCGGTCTACAATGAGCAGTTCTTC.

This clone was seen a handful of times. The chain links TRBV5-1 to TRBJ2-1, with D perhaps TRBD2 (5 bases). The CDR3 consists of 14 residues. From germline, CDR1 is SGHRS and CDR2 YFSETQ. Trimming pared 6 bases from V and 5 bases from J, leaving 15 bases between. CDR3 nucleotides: TGCGCCAGCATGAGGGCTGACGAAAACAATGAGCAGTTCTTC. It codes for CASMRADENNEQFF.

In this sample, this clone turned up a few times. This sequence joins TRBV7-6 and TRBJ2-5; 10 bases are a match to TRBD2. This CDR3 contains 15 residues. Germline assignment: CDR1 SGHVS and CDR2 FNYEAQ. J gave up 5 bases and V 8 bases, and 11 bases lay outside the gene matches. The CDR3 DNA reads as TGTGCCAGCCGATCGTCCCTAGCGGGAGAGGAGACCCAGTACTTC. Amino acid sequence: CASRSSLAGEETQYF.

The CDR3 region is CASSLVGGGLTSDTQYF. CDR3 sequence (DNA): TGTGCCAGCAGCTTAGTGGGCGGGGGGCTCACCTCAGATACGCAGTATTTT. The V gene is TRBV7-2, the J gene TRBJ2-3, with 8 bases fitting TRBD2. The ends lost 1 base at V and 4 bases at J; junction bases unmatched: 10. The V gene's germline CDR1 is SGHTA and CDR2 FQGNSA. The CDR3 length is 17 residues.

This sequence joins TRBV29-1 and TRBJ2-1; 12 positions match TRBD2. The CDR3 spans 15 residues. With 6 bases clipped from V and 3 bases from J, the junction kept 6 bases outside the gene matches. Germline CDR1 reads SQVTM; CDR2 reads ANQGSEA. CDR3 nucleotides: TGCAGCGTCGACGGGACTAGCGGGCACTACAATGAGCAGTTCTTC. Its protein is CSVDGTSGHYNEQFF.

The CDR3 loop is CASSSSRGARETQYF. DNA of the CDR3: TGTGCCAGCAGCTCATCTCGGGGGGCCCGGGAGACCCAGTACTTC. The V call is TRBV7-2, the J call TRBJ2-5, with D possibly matching TRBD2 (7 bases). With 4 bases removed from V and 5 bases from J, the gap between germline ends came to 17 bases. CDR1 is SGHTA, CDR2 FQGNSA, per germline. This CDR3 comprises 15 residues.

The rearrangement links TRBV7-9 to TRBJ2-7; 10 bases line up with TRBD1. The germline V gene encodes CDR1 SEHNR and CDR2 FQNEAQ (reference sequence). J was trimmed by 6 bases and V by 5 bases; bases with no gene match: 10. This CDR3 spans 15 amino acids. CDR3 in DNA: TGTGCCAGCAGCCTACCGGGACAGGGGTCAAGCGAGCAGTACTTC. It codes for CASSLPGQGSSEQYF.

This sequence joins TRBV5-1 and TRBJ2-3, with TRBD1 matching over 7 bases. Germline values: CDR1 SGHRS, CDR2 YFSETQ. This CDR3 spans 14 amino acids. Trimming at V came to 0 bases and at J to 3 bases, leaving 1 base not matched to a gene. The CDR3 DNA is TGCGCCAGCAGCTTGGAGGGACAGACAGATACGCAGTATTTT. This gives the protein CASSLEGQTDTQYF.

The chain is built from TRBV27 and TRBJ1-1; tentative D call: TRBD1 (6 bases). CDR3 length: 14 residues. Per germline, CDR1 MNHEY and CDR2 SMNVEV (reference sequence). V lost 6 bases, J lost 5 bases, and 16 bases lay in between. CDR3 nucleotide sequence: TGTGCCAGCAGGCTTCGGGGGCCTGGTACTGAAGCTTTCTTT. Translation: CASRLRGPGTEAFF.

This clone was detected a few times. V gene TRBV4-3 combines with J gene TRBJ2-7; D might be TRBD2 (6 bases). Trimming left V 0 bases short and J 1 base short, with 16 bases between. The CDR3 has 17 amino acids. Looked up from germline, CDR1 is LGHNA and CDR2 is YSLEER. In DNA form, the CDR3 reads TGCGCCAGCAGCCAAGAGAGCGCAGGGACTTATTCCTACGAGCAGTACTTC. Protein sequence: CASSQESAGTYSYEQYF.

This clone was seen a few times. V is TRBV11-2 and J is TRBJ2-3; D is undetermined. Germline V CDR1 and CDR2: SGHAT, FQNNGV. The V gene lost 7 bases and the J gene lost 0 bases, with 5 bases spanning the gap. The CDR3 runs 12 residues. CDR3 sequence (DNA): TGTGCCAGCACCAGCAGCACAGATACGCAGTATTTT. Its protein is CASTSSTDTQYF.

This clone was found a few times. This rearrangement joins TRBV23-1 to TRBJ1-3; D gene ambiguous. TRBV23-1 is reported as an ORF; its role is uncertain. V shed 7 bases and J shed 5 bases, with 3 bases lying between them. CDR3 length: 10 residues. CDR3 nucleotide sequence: TGCGCCAGCACCCGAAACACCATATATTTT. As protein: CASTRNTIYF.

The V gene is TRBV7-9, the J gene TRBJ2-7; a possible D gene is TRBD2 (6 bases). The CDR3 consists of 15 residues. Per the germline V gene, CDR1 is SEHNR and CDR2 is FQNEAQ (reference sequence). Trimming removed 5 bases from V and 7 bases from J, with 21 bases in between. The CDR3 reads CASSLSSGRGKEQYF. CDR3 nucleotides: TGTGCCAGCAGCCTGTCCTCCGGGCGGGGAAAGGAGCAGTACTTC.

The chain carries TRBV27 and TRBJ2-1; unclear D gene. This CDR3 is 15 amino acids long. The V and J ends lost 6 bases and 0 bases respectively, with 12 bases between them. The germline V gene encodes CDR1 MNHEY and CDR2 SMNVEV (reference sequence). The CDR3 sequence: CASRSVSSSYNEQFF. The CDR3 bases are TGTGCCAGCAGATCAGTCAGCAGCTCCTACAATGAGCAGTTCTTC.

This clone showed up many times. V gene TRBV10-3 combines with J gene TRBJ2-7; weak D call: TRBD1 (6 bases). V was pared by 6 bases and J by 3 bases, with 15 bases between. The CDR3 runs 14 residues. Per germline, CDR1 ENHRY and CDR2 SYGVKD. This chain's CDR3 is CAISDSDRRYEQYF. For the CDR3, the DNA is TGTGCCATCAGCGACTCCGACAGGCGCTACGAGCAGTACTTC.

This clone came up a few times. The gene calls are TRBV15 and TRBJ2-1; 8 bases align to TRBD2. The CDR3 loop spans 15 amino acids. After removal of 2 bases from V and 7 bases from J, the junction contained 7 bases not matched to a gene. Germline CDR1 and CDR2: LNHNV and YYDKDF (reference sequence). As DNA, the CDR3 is TGTGCCACCAGCAGAAACCCGGCTAGCGGGAATGAGCAGTTCTTC. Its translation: CATSRNPASGNEQFF.

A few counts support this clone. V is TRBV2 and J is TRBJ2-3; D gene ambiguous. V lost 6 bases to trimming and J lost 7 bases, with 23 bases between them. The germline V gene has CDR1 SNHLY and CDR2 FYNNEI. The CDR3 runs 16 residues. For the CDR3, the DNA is TGTGCCAGCAGCCCCTTGGATTATTGGGCGGCGCATACGCAGTATTTT. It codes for CASSPLDYWAAHTQYF.

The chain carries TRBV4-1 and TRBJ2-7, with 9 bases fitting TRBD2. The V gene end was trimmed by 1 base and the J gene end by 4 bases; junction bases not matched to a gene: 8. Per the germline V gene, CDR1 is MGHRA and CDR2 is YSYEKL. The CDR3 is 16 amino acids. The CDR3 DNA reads TGCGCCAGCAGCCAAGCCCCTCTAGCGGGGACGTACGAGCAGTACTTC. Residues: CASSQAPLAGTYEQYF.